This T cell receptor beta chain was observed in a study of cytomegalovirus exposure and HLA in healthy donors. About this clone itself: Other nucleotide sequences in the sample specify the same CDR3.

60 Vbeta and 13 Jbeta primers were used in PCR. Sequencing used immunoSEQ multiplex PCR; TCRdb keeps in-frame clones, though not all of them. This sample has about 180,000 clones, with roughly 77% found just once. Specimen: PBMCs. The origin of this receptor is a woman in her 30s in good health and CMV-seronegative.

The CDR3 reads CASSWDRAYEQYF. In nucleotides, the CDR3 is TGCGCCAGCAGCTGGGACAGGGCCTACGAGCAGTACTTC. The chain combines TRBV5-1 with TRBJ2-7, with TRBD1 identical over 9 bases. Germline assignment: CDR1 SGHRS and CDR2 YFSETQ. Trimming at V came to 3 bases and at J to 2 bases, leaving 0 bases not matched to a gene. The CDR3 spans 13 residues.